This T cell receptor (beta chain) was retrieved from a study of cytomegalovirus exposure and HLA in healthy donors. Study-level results: Per published accounts, TCR beta sequences correctly predicted the HLA-A and HLA-B alleles of most subjects. An analysis that was carried out later associated 17,000 or so TCR beta sequences with HLA alleles at 0.05 false discovery rate.

With 5 bases removed from V and 2 bases from J, the gap between germline ends came to 24 bases. CDR3 length: 18 amino acids. Germline CDR1 LNHDA, CDR2 SQIVND (reference sequence). Comment on this clone: Its antigen remains unidentified.

Researchers ran the PCR with 60 Vbeta and 13 Jbeta primers. Produced via immunoSEQ multiplex PCR; TCRdb's table is partial and in-frame only. The repertoire includes around 67,000 clones, around 89% of them detected once, and 9.5% to 13% sits in the top ten. The sample comprised PBMCs. V usage is TRBV19 and J usage is TRBJ1-1; a possible D gene is TRBD1 (5 bases). This receptor was obtained from a woman in her twenties or thirties in good health and CMV-seropositive. The chain's CDR3 is CASSLPPLRGKLNTEAFF. CDR3 in DNA: TGTGCCAGTAGTCTTCCCCCTCTACGGGGGAAGCTCAACACTGAAGCTTTCTTT.